This entry concerns a single T cell receptor (beta chain). Methods used by the authors: Junction-only immunoSEQ sequences carried no quality scores, so filtering differed. Measured with immunoSEQ multiplex PCR; TCRdb has only the in-frame clones, and not every one. V and J calls and clone size come straight from that table; D and trimming were deduced from the DNA. The sample lists roughly 400,000 clones; 96% were seen once. The germline V gene encodes CDR1 SQVTM and CDR2 ANQGSEA. This CDR3 contains 12 residues. Between the trimmed V and J ends, which lost 5 bases and 4 bases, there was a span of 12 bases. All donors were healthy HIV-negative adults lacking recent acute infections or vaccinations. These data originate in a study of shared clonotypes between healthy human individuals. Study context: Three plates were used per donor for CD4 naive, three for CD4 memory, two for CD8 naive and one for CD8 memory.

Source material: memory CD8+ T cells sorted from blood. Documented subset: CD45RO+ cells pooled with CCR7-negative TemRA cells. This sequence was found in a man aged 30-40 years in good health. The rearrangement links TRBV29-1 to TRBJ2-7, with TRBD2 as a possible D gene (6 bases). The CDR3 sequence is CSVNEGGYEQYF. In DNA, the CDR3 is TGCAGCGTTAATGAGGGAGGTTACGAGCAGTACTTC.